This T cell receptor beta chain was identified in a study of spatial heterogeneity in lung cancer. Study information: A consistent excess of beta-chain over alpha-chain sequences was detected. A unique TCR and UMI combination showed up more than ten times in raw reads, on average. Whole-study findings and limits: Tumor TCRs that were ubiquitous and expanded showed up in blood more at resection than follow-up.

Time point: sample taken at primary tumor resection. Frozen PBMC, nontumor lung or tumor provided whole RNA, which was sequenced unsorted. CDR1 is MNHEY, CDR2 SMNVEV, per germline (reference sequence). The CDR3 runs to 15 residues. The V end lost 0 bases, the J end lost 6 bases, and 15 bases lay between the germline ends. TCRdb recomputed calls from the 5' RACE reads with MiXCR, one row per CDR3 protein. This sample has roughly 18,000 distinct CDR3 sequences, with around 19% found just once. This clonotype has just a few counts. What it recognizes is unknown. This TCR came from a male donor with early-stage non-small cell lung cancer. Sequencing was performed on PBMCs, taken at surgery. The J gene is TRBJ2-7, the V gene TRBV27; D may be TRBD1 or TRBD2 (5 bases each). CDR3: CASSLSSGGSGEQYF. Written as DNA, the CDR3 is TGTGCCAGCAGTTTATCGAGTGGGGGATCGGGCGAGCAGTACTTC.